Included here is one T cell receptor (beta chain) sequence, with context. Antigen unknown. This record comes from a study of post-analysis software for immune sequencing data. Study in general: Disease trajectories encompassed relapsing-remitting, secondary progressive and progressive-relapsing multiple sclerosis. Study outcomes and limitations: Elevated frequency relative to controls characterized several TRBV segments in patients, TRBV5-6, TRBV5-1 and TRBV20-1 among them.

Unique molecular identifiers were carried by the TCR beta cDNA libraries. A population of about 0.95 to 10 million T cells gave rise to roughly 0.5 million cDNA molecules. TCRdb itself ran the PCR reads through MiXCR, one entry per CDR3 protein. The sample has hundreds of thousands of distinct CDR3 sequences; over 30% are singletons. This CDR3 contains 13 residues. The junction had 2 bases not matched to a gene; V was cut back by 8 bases and J by 3 bases. Germline-derived CDR1 and CDR2 are MNHNS and SASEGT. The TCR originated in a girl aged 2-10 years with multiple sclerosis. The chain recombines TRBV6-1 with TRBJ2-3; TRBD2 aligns across 10 bases. Input material: blood. CDR3 DNA: TGTGCCAGCGAGGGACTAGCGACAGATACGCAGTATTTT. It translates to CASEGLATDTQYF.